The 6 T cell receptor delta chains given below trace back to one sample, sequenced in a study of Vγ9Vδ2 T cells in congenital toxoplasmosis. cDNA was made by template-switch reverse transcription with TRGC- and TRDC-specific primers in one tube. Both the TRGC1 and TRGC2 constant genes were targeted by the TRGC primer. TCRdb re-processed the reads using CATT. The sample carries 600 or so delta-chain clones, 27% recorded once. Input material: gamma-delta T cells from blood. The receptors shown here come from a child under 10 years old born to a mother with Toxoplasma gondii infection during pregnancy, either congenitally infected or uninfected (not recorded which).

In its sample, this clone was seen a few times. Given a much more abundant clone one base away, this may be a read error. The same CDR3 can be traced to other DNA sequences in this sample. The chain recombines TRDV1 with TRDJ1; 12 bases align to TRDD3. This CDR3 has 21 amino acids. Germline-derived CDR1 and CDR2 are TSWWSYY and QGS. V lost 6 bases and J lost 1; bases outside the gene matches: 21. CDR3 bases: TGTGCTCTTGGCCGCATAATTCCTACGCCCTACTGGGGGATACTCACCGATAAACTCATCTTT. As protein: CALGRIIPTPYWGILTDKLIF.

This clone is categorized as large. The V gene is TRDV2, the J gene TRDJ1; 10 bases line up with TRDD3. Germline loops: CDR1 GEAIGNYY, CDR2 EKD. V gave up 1 base and J gave up 2 bases; unmatched junction bases: 12. There are 18 residues in the CDR3. CDR3 coding DNA: TGTGCCTGTGACACAAAACTTGGGGGATACCTGAGGACCGATAAACTCATCTTT. Its protein is CACDTKLGGYLRTDKLIF.

The sample holds a few counts of this clone. A far larger clone is just one base off, so this is likely a read error. The rearrangement links TRDV1 to TRDJ1, with a weak D call TRDD3 (6 bases). Germline assignment: CDR1 TSWWSYY and CDR2 QGS. This CDR3 region has 18 residues. V shed 4 bases and J shed 0 bases, with 21 bases lying between them. The CDR3 protein is CALGAPLIRVPHTDKLIF. The CDR3 DNA follows: TGTGCTCTTGGGGCCCCCTTGATACGCGTCCCGCACACCGATAAACTCATCTTT.

With regard to this clone: The protein TCRdb gives is from a much larger clone and does not agree with this DNA's translation at residue 13, likely a read error; the protein shown here comes from the DNA. This rearrangement joins TRDV2 to TRDJ1, with D tentatively TRDD3 (7 bases). The J gene, left out of TCRdb, was set here by checking the DNA against germline. This CDR3 is built from 17 residues. From germline, CDR1 is GEAIGNYY and CDR2 EKD. The CDR3 nucleotides are TGTGCCTGTGACCAACTTCCTGGGGGTCCGGACACCGGTAAACTCATCTTT. Amino acids: CACDQLPGGPDTGKLIF.

On this clone: Only one base separates this from a far larger clonotype, so it likely reflects a read error. The chain recombines TRDV1 with TRDJ1; 8 positions agree with TRDD3. No J segment appears in TCRdb, so it was assigned here by matching the sequence to germline. The CDR3 loop spans 28 amino acids. V trimming: 5 bases; J trimming: 0 bases; junction bases outside the gene matches: 44. Per germline, CDR1 TSWWSYY and CDR2 QGS. The CDR3 coding sequence is TGTGCTCTTGGGTTCCCTGCTGGGGGACCCCCCGCTTTCGTAGGGGACTGGGACGAATTATCGTACACCGATAAACTCATCTTT. Translated: CALGFPAGGPPAFVGDWDELSYTDKLIF.

Concerning this clone: Since a far larger clone is one base different, this is likely a read error. The chain couples TRDV3 to TRDJ1, with TRDD3 matching over 8 bases. This CDR3 region has 18 residues. CDR1 and CDR2 from the germline V gene are TVYSNPD and GDNSRS (reference sequence). The CDR3 nucleotides read TGTTCCTCCGTCTTCCTTTTCGGGTGGGGGATCCACACCGATAAACTCATCTTT. Protein product: CSSVFLFGWGIHTDKLIF.